The 2 T cell receptor beta chains presented below share a single source sample, sequenced in a study of shared clonotypes between healthy human individuals. The naive CD8 population came from CD45RO-negative cells selected for CCR7, without terminally differentiated effector memory CD45RA+ cells. Generated by immunoSEQ multiplex PCR, the TCRdb table keeps only in-frame clones and is missing some. The table includes around 1.9 million clones, about 93% detected once. The material sequenced was naive CD8+ T cells from PBMCs. Receptors were obtained from a man younger than 35 in good health. Some clones in this sample may be carry-over from other donors' samples.

The chain has TRBV5-1 and TRBJ1-1, with 11 bases lining up with TRBD1. There are 17 residues in the CDR3. The germline CDR1 and CDR2 sequences are SGHRS and YFSETQ. V gave up 0 bases and J gave up 4 bases; unmatched junction bases: 8. The CDR3 loop reads CASSLGDRGKGSTEAFF. As DNA, the CDR3 is TGCGCCAGCAGCTTGGGGGACAGGGGGAAGGGTTCCACTGAAGCTTTCTTT.

This chain joins TRBV29-1 and TRBJ1-2, with 7 nucleotides matching TRBD1. The CDR3 is made up of 15 amino acids. Germline CDR1 reads SQVTM; CDR2 reads ANQGSEA. J was trimmed by 4 bases and V by 3 bases; bases with no gene match: 11. The CDR3 here is CSVDPGTAHAYGYTF. CDR3 coding DNA: TGCAGCGTTGACCCTGGGACAGCCCATGCCTATGGCTACACCTTC.